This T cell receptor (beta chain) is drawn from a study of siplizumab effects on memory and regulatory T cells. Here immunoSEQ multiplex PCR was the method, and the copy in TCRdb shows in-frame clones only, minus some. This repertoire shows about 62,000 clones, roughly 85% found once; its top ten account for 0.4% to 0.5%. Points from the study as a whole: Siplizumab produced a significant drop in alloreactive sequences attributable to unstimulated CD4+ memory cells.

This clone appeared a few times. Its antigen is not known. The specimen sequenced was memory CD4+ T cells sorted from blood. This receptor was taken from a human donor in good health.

CDR3 sequence reads: CASTNNQPQHF. The CDR3 DNA follows: TGTGCCAGCACCAACAATCAGCCCCAGCATTTT. The V gene is TRBV6-1, the J gene TRBJ1-5; no firm D call. This CDR3 is 11 amino acids long. Trimming shortened V by 7 bases and J by 3 bases, and 4 bases separated the two germline ends. Per the germline V gene, CDR1 is MNHNS and CDR2 is SASEGT.